This passage covers 6 T cell receptor beta chains from one sample sequenced in a study of siplizumab effects on memory and regulatory T cells. Clones were sequenced by immunoSEQ multiplex PCR, and TCRdb holds only the in-frame ones, with some missing. This sample carries approximately 100,000 clones, 94% of them seen once, and the ten largest clones take roughly 0.61%. Sequencing was done on a sample of Tregs sorted from blood. These TCRs come from a human donor in good health.

This chain links TRBV29-1 with TRBJ2-7; TRBD2 aligns across 11 bases. With 5 bases clipped from V and 5 bases from J, the junction kept 2 bases outside the gene matches. The CDR3 consists of 12 residues. Germline assignment: CDR1 SQVTM and CDR2 ANQGSEA. CDR3 bases: TGCAGCGTTCGTAGCGGGAGGGACGAGCAGTACTTC. It specifies CSVRSGRDEQYF.

V and J are TRBV6-5 and TRBJ2-7; 9 bases align to TRBD1. CDR1 and CDR2 from the germline V gene are MNHEY and SVGAGI. V dropped 4 bases and J dropped 3; count of bases not matched to a gene: 7. The CDR3 runs to 15 residues. The CDR3 is CASSSPGQGLYEQYF. For the CDR3, the DNA is TGTGCCAGCAGTTCCCCGGGACAGGGACTCTACGAGCAGTACTTC.

This chain joins TRBV28 and TRBJ1-1; D is possibly TRBD1 (5 bases). CDR1 and CDR2 (germline): MDHEN, SYDVKM. V was clipped by 3 bases and J by 7 bases, with 18 bases between them. The CDR3 totals 15 residues. The CDR3 loop reads CASSLSGQNLLEAFF. CDR3 in DNA: TGTGCCAGCAGTTTGTCAGGGCAGAACCTACTTGAAGCTTTCTTT. Complete variable domain (other parts from reference TRBV28 and TRBJ1-1): DVKVTQSSRYLVKRTGEKVFLECVQDMDHENMFWYRQDPGLGLRLIYFSYDVKMKEKGDIPEGYSVSREKKERFSLILESASTNQTSMYLCASSLSGQNLLEAFFGQGTRLTVV.

V and J are TRBV28 and TRBJ1-1; D may be TRBD1 (5 bases). The germline V and J ends were trimmed by 6 bases and 5 bases, with 22 bases remaining between them. Germline-derived CDR1 and CDR2 are MDHEN and SYDVKM. This CDR3 spans 16 amino acids. The CDR3 sequence is CASSTTGLPGGTEAFF. Written as DNA, the CDR3 is TGTGCCAGCAGCACTACGGGGCTGCCCGGGGGGACTGAAGCTTTCTTT. The full variable domain, its missing parts supplied by reference TRBV28 and TRBJ1-1, is DVKVTQSSRYLVKRTGEKVFLECVQDMDHENMFWYRQDPGLGLRLIYFSYDVKMKEKGDIPEGYSVSREKKERFSLILESASTNQTSMYLCASSTTGLPGGTEAFFGQGTRLTVV.

This rearrangement joins TRBV7-9 to TRBJ2-6, with TRBD1 matching over 10 bases. Trimming took 5 bases from V and 2 from J; bases not matched to a gene: 6. This CDR3 is built from 17 residues. Germline V gene lookup returns CDR1 SEHNR and CDR2 FQNEAQ (reference sequence). The CDR3 coding sequence is TGTGCCAGCAGCGCCTCCGGGACAGGGGCTGGGGCCAACGTCCTGACTTTC. This sequence encodes CASSASGTGAGANVLTF.

The V gene is TRBV6-5, the J gene TRBJ2-3; 9 nucleotides line up with TRBD2. Looked up from germline, CDR1 is MNHEY and CDR2 is SVGAGI. After removal of 7 bases from V and 2 bases from J, the junction contained 4 bases not matched to a gene. The CDR3 consists of 14 residues. In DNA form, the CDR3 reads TGTGCCAGCATGCCTAGCGGGAACACAGATACGCAGTATTTT. Residues: CASMPSGNTDTQYF.